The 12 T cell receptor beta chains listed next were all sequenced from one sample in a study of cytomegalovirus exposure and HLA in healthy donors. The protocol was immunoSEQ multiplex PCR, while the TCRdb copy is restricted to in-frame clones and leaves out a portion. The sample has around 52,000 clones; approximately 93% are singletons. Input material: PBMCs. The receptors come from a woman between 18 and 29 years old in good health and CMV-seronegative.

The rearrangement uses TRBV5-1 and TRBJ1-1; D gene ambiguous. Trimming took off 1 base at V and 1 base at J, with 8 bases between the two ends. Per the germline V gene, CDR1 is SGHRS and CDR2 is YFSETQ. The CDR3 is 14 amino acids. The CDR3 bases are TGCGCCAGCAGCTTGAACCGGGGGAACACTGAAGCTTTCTTT. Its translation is CASSLNRGNTEAFF.

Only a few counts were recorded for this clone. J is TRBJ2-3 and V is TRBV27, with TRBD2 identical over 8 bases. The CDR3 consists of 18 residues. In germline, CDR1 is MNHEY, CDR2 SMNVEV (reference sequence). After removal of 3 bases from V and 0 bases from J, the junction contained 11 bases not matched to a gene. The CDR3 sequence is CASSFRYSGTSSTDTQYF. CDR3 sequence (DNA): TGTGCCAGCAGTTTTAGGTATAGCGGGACCTCTAGCACAGATACGCAGTATTTT.

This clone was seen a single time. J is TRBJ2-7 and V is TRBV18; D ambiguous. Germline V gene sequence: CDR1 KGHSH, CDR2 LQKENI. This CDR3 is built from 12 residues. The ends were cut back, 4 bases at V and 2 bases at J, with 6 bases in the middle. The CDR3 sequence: CASSLNTYEQYF. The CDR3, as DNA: TGTGCCAGCTCACTCAACACCTACGAGCAGTACTTC.

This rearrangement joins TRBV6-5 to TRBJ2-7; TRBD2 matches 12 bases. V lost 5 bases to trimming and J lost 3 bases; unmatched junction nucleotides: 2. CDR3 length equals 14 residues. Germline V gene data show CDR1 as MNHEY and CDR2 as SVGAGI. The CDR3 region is CASSRTSGDYEQYF. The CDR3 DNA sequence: TGTGCCAGCAGTCGGACTAGCGGGGACTACGAGCAGTACTTC.

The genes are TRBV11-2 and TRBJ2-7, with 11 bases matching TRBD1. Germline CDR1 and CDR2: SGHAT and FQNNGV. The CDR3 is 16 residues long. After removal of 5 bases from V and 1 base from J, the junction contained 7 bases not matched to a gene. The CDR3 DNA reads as TGTGCCAGCAGCCGCTCCGGGACAGGGGGGTCCTACGAGCAGTACTTC. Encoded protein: CASSRSGTGGSYEQYF.

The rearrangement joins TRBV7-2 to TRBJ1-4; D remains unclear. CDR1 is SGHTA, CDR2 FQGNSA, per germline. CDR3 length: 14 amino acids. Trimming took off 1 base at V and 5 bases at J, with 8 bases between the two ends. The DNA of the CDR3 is TGTGCCAGCAGCTTAGAATTCTCCAATGAAAAACTGTTTTTT. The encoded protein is CASSLEFSNEKLFF.

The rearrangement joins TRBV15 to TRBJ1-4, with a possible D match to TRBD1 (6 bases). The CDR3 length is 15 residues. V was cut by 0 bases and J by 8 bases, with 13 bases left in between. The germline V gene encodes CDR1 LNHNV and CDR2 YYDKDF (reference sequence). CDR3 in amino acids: CATSRDLQGAEKLFF. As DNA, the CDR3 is TGTGCCACCAGCAGAGATCTACAGGGAGCGGAAAAACTGTTTTTT.

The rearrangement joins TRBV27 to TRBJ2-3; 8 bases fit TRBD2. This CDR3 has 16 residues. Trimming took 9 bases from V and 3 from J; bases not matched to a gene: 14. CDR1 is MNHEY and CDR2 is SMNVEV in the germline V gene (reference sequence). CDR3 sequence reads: CASGSHGAGVTDTQYF. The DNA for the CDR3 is TGTGCCAGTGGATCTCACGGAGCGGGGGTGACAGATACGCAGTATTTT.

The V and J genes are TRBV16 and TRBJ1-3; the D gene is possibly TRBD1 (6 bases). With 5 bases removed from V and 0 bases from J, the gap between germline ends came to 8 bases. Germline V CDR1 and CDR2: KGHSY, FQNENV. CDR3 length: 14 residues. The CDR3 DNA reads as TGTGCCAGCAGCGAGGACAGCTCTGGAAACACCATATATTTT. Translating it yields CASSEDSSGNTIYF.

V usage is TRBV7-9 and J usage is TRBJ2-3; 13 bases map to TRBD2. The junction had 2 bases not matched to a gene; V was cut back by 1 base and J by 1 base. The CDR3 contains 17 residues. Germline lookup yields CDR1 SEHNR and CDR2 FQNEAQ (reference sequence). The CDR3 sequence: CASSLDGLAGGTDTQYF. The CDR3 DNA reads TGTGCCAGCAGCTTAGATGGACTAGCGGGGGGCACAGATACGCAGTATTTT. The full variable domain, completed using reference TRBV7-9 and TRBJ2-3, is DTGVSQNPRHKITKRGQNVTFRCDPISEHNRLYWYRQTLGQGPEFLTYFQNEAQLEKSRLLSDRFSAERPKGSFSTLEIQRTEQGDSAMYLCASSLDGLAGGTDTQYFGPGTRLTVL.

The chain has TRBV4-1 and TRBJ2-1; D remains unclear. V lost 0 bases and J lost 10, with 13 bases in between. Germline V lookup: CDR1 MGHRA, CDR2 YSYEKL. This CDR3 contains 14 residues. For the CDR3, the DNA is TGCGCCAGCAGCCAAGATGGTTCGAACAGAGAGCAGTTCTTC. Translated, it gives CASSQDGSNREQFF.

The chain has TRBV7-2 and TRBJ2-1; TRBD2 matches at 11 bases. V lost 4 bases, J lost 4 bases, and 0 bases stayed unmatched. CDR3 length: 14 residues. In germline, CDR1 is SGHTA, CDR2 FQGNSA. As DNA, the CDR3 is TGTGCCAGCAGCTCTAGCGGGGGGTACAATGAGCAGTTCTTC. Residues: CASSSSGGYNEQFF.